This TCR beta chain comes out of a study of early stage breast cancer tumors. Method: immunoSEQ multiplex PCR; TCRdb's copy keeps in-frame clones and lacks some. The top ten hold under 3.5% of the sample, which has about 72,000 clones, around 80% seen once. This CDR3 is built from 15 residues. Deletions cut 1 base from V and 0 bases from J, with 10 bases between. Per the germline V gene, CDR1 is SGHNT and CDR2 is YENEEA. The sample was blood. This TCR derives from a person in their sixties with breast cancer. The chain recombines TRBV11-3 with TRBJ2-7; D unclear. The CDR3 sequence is CASSLARLTSYEQYF. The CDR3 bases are TGTGCCAGCAGCTTAGCCCGCCTAACCTCCTACGAGCAGTACTTC.